This section outlines one TCR beta chain sequence together with its context. The time point: cycle 4 day 1 (C4D1), after more than five weeks of nivolumab. All trial patients relapsed after autologous stem cell transplantation. This sample stems from a study of PD-1 blockade in classical Hodgkin lymphoma. Clones were sequenced by immunoSEQ multiplex PCR, and TCRdb holds only the in-frame ones, with some missing. The sample has around 50,000 clones, nearly 90% seen once; the top ten hold about 15%. There are 14 residues in the CDR3. Germline loops: CDR1 MNHEY, CDR2 SVGAGI. V lost 8 bases to trimming and J lost 5 bases; unmatched junction nucleotides: 8.

V is TRBV6-5 and J is TRBJ2-3; 9 bases map to TRBD1. The receptor comes from a human donor with classical Hodgkin lymphoma. The specimen comprised peripheral blood mononuclear cells (PBMCs), sampled before the fourth cycle of nivolumab. CDR3 nucleotide sequence: TGTGCCAGCGGCCCCGGGACAGGGCGAGATACGCAGTATTTT. Its translation: CASGPGTGRDTQYF.